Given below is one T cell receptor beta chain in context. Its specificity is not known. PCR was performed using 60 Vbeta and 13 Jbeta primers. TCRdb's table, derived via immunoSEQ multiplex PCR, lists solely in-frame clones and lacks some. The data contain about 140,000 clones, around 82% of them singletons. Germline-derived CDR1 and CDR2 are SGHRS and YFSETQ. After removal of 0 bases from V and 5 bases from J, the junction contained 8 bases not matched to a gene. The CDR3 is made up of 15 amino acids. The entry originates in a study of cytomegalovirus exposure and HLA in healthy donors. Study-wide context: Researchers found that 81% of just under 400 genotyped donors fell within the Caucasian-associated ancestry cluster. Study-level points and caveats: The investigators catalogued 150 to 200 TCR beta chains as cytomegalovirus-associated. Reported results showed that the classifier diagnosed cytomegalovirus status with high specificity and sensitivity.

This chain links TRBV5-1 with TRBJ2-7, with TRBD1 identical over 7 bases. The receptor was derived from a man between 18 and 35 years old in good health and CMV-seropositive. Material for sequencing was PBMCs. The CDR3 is CASSLARGIRDEQYF. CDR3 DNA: TGCGCCAGCAGCTTGGCCAGGGGGATAAGGGACGAGCAGTACTTC.